What follows are 26 T cell receptor beta chains derived from one specimen sequenced in a study of prognosis after radiotherapy for stage I lung cancer (dated by TCRdb to about 2021). TCRdb lists the instrument as Illumina HiSeq 3000. Two rounds of multiplex PCR were used to amplify the TCR beta CDR3 region from genomic DNA. The first PCR round used primers specific to each TRBV and TRBJ gene, with sequences filed in Chinese patent CN105087789A. TCRdb reanalyzed the raw reads on its own, using fastp at Q25 for trimming and MiXCR for clone calling, and kept in-frame beta chains. Rows are unified per CDR3 protein, each entry keeping the most common DNA and genes. In all, the sample holds 20,000 to 30,000 distinct CDR3 sequences, and around 43% of those were seen once. Together, the top ten hold 32% of the sample. The sequencing here drew on PBMCs, taken before or after stereotactic body radiation therapy (not recorded which). Receptors originate from a donor over 45 with non-small cell lung cancer.

Turning to this clonotype: This may be a read error, as it is one base from a much larger clone. The chain carries TRBV20-1 and TRBJ1-1; no firm D call. Germline values: CDR1 DFQATT, CDR2 SNEGSKA (reference sequence). The CDR3 consists of 14 residues. Trimming pared 0 bases from V and 2 bases from J, leaving 10 bases between. DNA for the CDR3: TGCAGTGCTAGAGACGTCAAAGGTAACACTGAAGCTTTCTTT. Encoded protein: CSARDVKGNTEAFF.

This chain links TRBV13 with TRBJ2-7; 7 bases are shared with TRBD1. This CDR3 is 14 amino acids long. In germline, CDR1 is PRHDT, CDR2 FYEKMQ (reference sequence). The J segment lost 2 bases and the V segment lost 1 base, leaving 2 bases of the junction unmatched. The CDR3 protein is CASSLVGQPYEQYF. The CDR3 nucleotides read TGTGCCAGCAGCTTAGTGGGACAGCCCTACGAGCAGTACTTC.

This clonotype has ten or more counts. The CDR3 region has the DNA TGCAGTGCTAGAGCGGACAGAAGCACAGATACGCAGTATTTT. Residues: CSARADRSTDTQYF. The gene calls are TRBV20-1 and TRBJ2-3, with a weak D call TRBD1 (6 bases). Trimming removed 1 base from V and 0 bases from J, with 8 bases in between. Germline values: CDR1 DFQATT, CDR2 SNEGSKA (reference sequence). CDR3 size: 14 residues.

This clonotype was counted many times. J is TRBJ1-2 and V is TRBV7-9; D gene ambiguous. Germline V gene lookup returns CDR1 SEHNR and CDR2 FQNEAQ (reference sequence). The ends were cut back, 8 bases at V and 5 bases at J, with 12 bases in the middle. The CDR3 has 12 residues. CDR3 amino acids: CASGIGVYGYTF. The CDR3 region has the DNA TGTGCCAGCGGGATCGGCGTTTATGGCTACACCTTC.

This clonotype was seen ten or more times. V usage is TRBV2 and J usage is TRBJ1-2, with D unclear. This CDR3 is built from 11 residues. CDR1 is SNHLY, CDR2 FYNNEI, per germline. V lost 1 base and J lost 5, with 2 bases in between. CDR3: CASSEGYGYTF. DNA for the CDR3: TGTGCCAGCAGTGAAGGATATGGCTACACCTTC. Full variable domain (outside the CDR3, taken from reference TRBV2 and TRBJ1-2): EPEVTQTPSHQVTQMGQEVILRCVPISNHLYFYWYRQILGQKVEFLVSFYNNEISEKSEIFDDQFSVERPDGSNFTLKIRSTKLEDSAMYFCASSEGYGYTFGSGTRLTVV.

V and J are TRBV11-2 and TRBJ1-1, with 9 positions matching TRBD1. The CDR3 has 14 residues. Germline V gene lookup returns CDR1 SGHAT and CDR2 FQNNGV. With V trimmed by 4 bases and J by 5 bases, 5 bases remained unmatched. The CDR3: CASSWDRAGTEAFF. CDR3 nucleotide sequence: TGTGCCAGCAGCTGGGACAGGGCGGGGACTGAAGCTTTCTTT.

The V call is TRBV5-1, the J call TRBJ2-3; D is perhaps TRBD1 or TRBD2 (6 bases each). CDR1 SGHRS and CDR2 YFSETQ come from the germline V gene. V lost 6 bases and J lost 1, with 12 bases in between. The CDR3 runs 14 residues. The CDR3 protein is CASKGGTGTDTQYF. The DNA of the CDR3 is TGCGCCAGCAAAGGGGGGACCGGCACAGATACGCAGTATTTT. Based on the CDR3 plus reference TRBV5-1 and TRBJ2-3, the full variable domain is KAGVTQTPRYLIKTRGQQVTLSCSPISGHRSVSWYQQTPGQGLQFLFEYFSETQRNKGNFPGRFSGRQFSNSRSEMNVSTLELGDSALYLCASKGGTGTDTQYFGPGTRLTVL.

With respect to this clonotype: One junction end disagrees with the germline gene, perhaps due to a read error. The chain employs TRBV6-4 and TRBJ2-3; the D call may be TRBD1 or TRBD2 (5 bases each). Per the germline V gene, CDR1 is MRHNA and CDR2 is SNTAGT. CDR3 size: 15 residues. The CDR3 is CASSYSSGGTDTQYF. The DNA for the CDR3 is TGTGCCAGCAGTTACTCGAGTGGGGGAACAGATACGCAGTATTTT.

This clonotype was seen at least ten times. The chain has TRBV5-6 and TRBJ2-1; perhaps D is TRBD1 or TRBD2 (5 bases each). The CDR3 spans 17 residues. Trimming stripped 4 bases from V and 7 bases from J, with 24 bases between. Germline values: CDR1 SGHDT, CDR2 YYEEEE. The DNA of the CDR3 is TGTGCCAGCAGCACCACGGGGCTCCCCACGGCGAGGAATGAGCAGTTCTTC. It translates to CASSTTGLPTARNEQFF.

This clonotype has a count of ten or more. The rearrangement joins TRBV2 to TRBJ2-3; possible D gene TRBD2, 6 bases. CDR1 is SNHLY and CDR2 is FYNNEI in the germline V gene. This CDR3 contains 12 residues. Between the trimmed V and J ends, which lost 10 bases and 0 bases, there was a span of 8 bases. CDR3 loop: CATGDSTDTQYF. The DNA for the CDR3 is TGTGCCACGGGGGACAGCACAGATACGCAGTATTTT.

The chain links TRBV6-2 or TRBV6-3 to TRBJ2-7; 13 positions match TRBD2. The ends lost 6 bases at V and 2 bases at J; junction bases unmatched: 4. The length of the CDR3 is 15 residues. In germline, CDR1 is MNHEY, CDR2 SVGEGT. For the CDR3, the DNA is TGTGCCAGCAGACCCGGGACTAGCGGGACCTACGAGCAGTACTTC. Translated: CASRPGTSGTYEQYF.

This clonotype was observed a handful of times. The rearrangement links TRBV7-2 to TRBJ2-2; TRBD1 is a possible D gene (5 bases). The V and J ends lost 2 bases and 0 bases respectively, with 10 bases between them. Germline CDR1 and CDR2: SGHTA and FQGNSA. The CDR3 consists of 16 residues. The CDR3 loop reads CASSLRQNTNTGELFF. The CDR3 bases are TGTGCCAGCAGCTTACGACAGAATACGAACACCGGGGAGCTGTTTTTT.

This clonotype was detected many times. The V and J genes are TRBV10-3 and TRBJ2-7, with a weak D call TRBD1 (6 bases). V was clipped by 3 bases and J by 7 bases, with 22 bases between them. The germline CDR1 and CDR2 sequences are ENHRY and SYGVKD. The CDR3 sequence is 16 residues long. The CDR3: CAISDGVRGIAEEQYF. Here the CDR3 DNA reads TGTGCCATCAGTGATGGGGTGAGGGGGATTGCAGAAGAGCAGTACTTC.

This clonotype occurred many times. The chain is built from TRBV7-9 and TRBJ2-3; 9 bases line up with TRBD2. This CDR3 has 15 amino acids. Germline-derived CDR1 and CDR2 are SEHNR and FQNEAQ (reference sequence). V was pared by 3 bases and J by 1 base, with 2 bases of the junction left unmatched. This CDR3 is CASSFRTSGTDTQYF. The CDR3 DNA follows: TGTGCCAGCAGCTTCCGGACTAGCGGCACAGATACGCAGTATTTT.

The V and J genes are TRBV5-1 and TRBJ2-7; 9 bases fit TRBD2. Germline CDR1 reads SGHRS; CDR2 reads YFSETQ. This CDR3 is built from 18 residues. V was clipped by 3 bases and J by 3 bases; unmatched bases: 16. CDR3 nucleotide sequence: TGCGCCAGCAGCTGGTTTAGCGGGGGACTAGAGGACTACTACGAGCAGTACTTC. Translating gives CASSWFSGGLEDYYEQYF. The whole variable domain, remainder taken from reference TRBV5-1 and TRBJ2-7, is KAGVTQTPRYLIKTRGQQVTLSCSPISGHRSVSWYQQTPGQGLQFLFEYFSETQRNKGNFPGRFSGRQFSNSRSEMNVSTLELGDSALYLCASSWFSGGLEDYYEQYFGPGTRLTVT.

This chain links TRBV9 with TRBJ2-1; 9 nucleotides match TRBD2. The V gene end was trimmed by 3 bases and the J gene end by 2 bases; junction bases not matched to a gene: 6. The germline V gene encodes CDR1 SGDLS and CDR2 YYNGEE. The CDR3 has 16 residues. For the CDR3, the DNA is TGTGCCAGCAGCGCCGGGGCTAGCGGGACCTACAATGAGCAGTTCTTC. Its translation is CASSAGASGTYNEQFF. Looking up the rest from reference TRBV9 and TRBJ2-1 gives the full variable domain: DSGVTQTPKHLITATGQRVTLRCSPRSGDLSVYWYQQSLDQGLQFLIQYYNGEERAKGNILERFSAQQFPDLHSELNLSSLELGDSALYFCASSAGASGTYNEQFFGPGTRLTVL.

As for this clonotype: A much larger clone is a single base away; this may be a read error. The chain combines TRBV10-2 with TRBJ1-6; D is perhaps TRBD1 (6 bases). This CDR3 spans 14 amino acids. Germline values: CDR1 WSHSY, CDR2 SAAADI. CDR3 sequence (DNA): TGCGCCACCGGGGGGCGAAGAGATAATTCACTCCTCCACTTT. Amino acid sequence: CATGGRRDNSLLHF.

The J gene is TRBJ1-1, the V gene TRBV25-1; no clear D. Per germline, CDR1 MGHDK and CDR2 SYGVNS. Trimming stripped 9 bases from V and 11 bases from J, with 19 bases between. This CDR3 region has 12 residues. CDR3 bases: TGTGCCAGTATTGAATACGGATACGAGGCTTTCTTT. Its protein is CASIEYGYEAFF.

This clonotype was counted ten times or more. The chain is built from TRBV20-1 and TRBJ2-1; D gene uncertain. Germline V gene lookup returns CDR1 DFQATT and CDR2 SNEGSKA (reference sequence). The CDR3 has 11 residues. Trimming removed 6 bases from V and 10 bases from J, with 13 bases in between. This CDR3 is CSATPEREQFF. In nucleotides, the CDR3 is TGCAGTGCGACCCCAGAGAGGGAGCAGTTCTTC.

This clonotype was seen at least ten times. The rearrangement links TRBV30 to TRBJ2-1; D is possibly TRBD2 (6 bases). The V and J ends lost 1 base and 1 base respectively, with 17 bases between them. This CDR3 is built from 17 residues. Germline V lookup: CDR1 GTSNPN, CDR2 SVGIG (reference sequence). The CDR3 sequence: CAWSALGLGGSYNEQFF. CDR3 nucleotides: TGTGCCTGGAGTGCCTTGGGACTTGGTGGGTCCTACAATGAGCAGTTCTTC.

This clonotype showed up many times. V gene TRBV30 combines with J gene TRBJ1-6; D perhaps matches TRBD1 (6 bases). CDR3 length equals 15 residues. With 3 bases removed from V and 10 bases from J, the gap between germline ends came to 19 bases. Germline CDR1 reads GTSNPN; CDR2 reads SVGIG (reference sequence). The CDR3 DNA follows: TGTGCCTGGAGGGCAACCGGGACAATGGGATCACCCCTCCACTTT. As protein: CAWRATGTMGSPLHF.

J is TRBJ1-5 and V is TRBV20-1; D gene unclear. The CDR3 runs to 13 residues. Germline V CDR1 and CDR2: DFQATT, SNEGSKA (reference sequence). With 6 bases removed from V and 4 bases from J, the gap between germline ends came to 13 bases. CDR3 sequence reads: CSASGVRNQPQHF. In nucleotides, the CDR3 is TGCAGTGCCTCCGGCGTACGTAATCAGCCCCAGCATTTT.

The chain couples TRBV7-2 to TRBJ2-1; TRBD2 agrees at 14 bases. The CDR3 runs 15 residues. From germline, CDR1 is SGHTA and CDR2 FQGNSA. Germline trimming cut 5 bases from V and 7 bases from J; bases unmatched to any gene: 4. CDR3 protein: CASSLGLAGGNEQFF. DNA for the CDR3: TGTGCCAGCAGCCTCGGACTAGCGGGAGGTAATGAGCAGTTCTTC.

Sample share makes this clonotype medium-sized (0.01 to 0.1%). The chain couples TRBV19 to TRBJ2-2; either TRBD1 or TRBD2 may fit D (6 bases each). V lost 9 bases and J lost 5, with 22 bases in between. This CDR3 contains 16 residues. Germline CDR1 LNHDA, CDR2 SQIVND (reference sequence). In DNA, the CDR3 is TGTGCCAGCAAACCTCGGGGGACACCTTTAACCGGGGAGCTGTTTTTT. Amino acids: CASKPRGTPLTGELFF. Using reference TRBV19 and TRBJ2-2 for the parts outside the CDR3, the full variable domain is DGGITQSPKYLFRKEGQNVTLSCEQNLNHDAMYWYRQDPGQGLRLIYYSQIVNDFQKGDIAEGYSVSREKKESFPLTVTSAQKNPTAFYLCASKPRGTPLTGELFFGEGSRLTVL.

This clonotype was picked up many times. The chain is built from TRBV11-2 and TRBJ2-7; weak D call: TRBD1 (5 bases). Trimming took off 1 base at V and 3 bases at J, with 16 bases between the two ends. The CDR3 has 16 residues. The germline V gene has CDR1 SGHAT and CDR2 FQNNGV. The CDR3 protein is CASSLVARGSFYEQYF. For the CDR3, the DNA is TGTGCCAGCAGCTTAGTAGCAAGGGGCAGCTTCTACGAGCAGTACTTC.

This clonotype was seen just once. The chain couples TRBV9 to TRBJ2-1, with D hard to call. V shed 3 bases and J shed 5 bases, with 9 bases lying between them. Germline CDR1 and CDR2: SGDLS and YYNGEE. This CDR3 spans 13 amino acids. For the CDR3, the DNA is TGTGCCAGCAGCGGTGACATTGACAATGAGCAGTTCTTC. Encoded protein: CASSGDIDNEQFF.